The sequence of this T cell receptor beta chain was determined in a study of T-cell memory formation after mild COVID-19. Regarding the study as a whole: Researchers report contracting CD4+ clones mostly in CM and EM, with CD8+ clones in EMRA.

Employing constant-segment primers, 5'RACE generated TCR alpha and TCR beta cDNA libraries bearing sample barcodes and UMIs. TCRdb re-analysed the 5' RACE reads in MiXCR, keeping a single row per CDR3 protein. The profile shows about 260,000 distinct CDR3 sequences, around 15% of them singletons. In the case of this clonotype: Its antigen is not identified.

Germline V gene lookup returns CDR1 MGHRA and CDR2 YSYEKL. The CDR3 has 14 amino acids. Trimming took 8 bases from V and 1 from J; bases not matched to a gene: 6. The source of this sequence is a man in his late teens or twenties who had mild COVID-19 (a few samples of this study predate the infection). Cell type and time point are not known. Sequenced sample: PBMCs or a T cell subset sorted from them (not recorded which). The chain has TRBV4-1 and TRBJ2-3; TRBD1 aligns across 7 bases. CDR3 protein: CASSDRVGTDTQYF. The CDR3 bases are TGCGCCAGCTCCGACAGGGTAGGCACAGATACGCAGTATTTT.